This T cell receptor (beta chain) stems from a study of CD8+CD57+ T cells in acquired aplastic anemia. Across the study: Mean DNA quantity obtained from sorted CD4+ and CD8+ cells was about 3.2 ug. Study results and limitations: Patients and controls were not found to differ significantly in CD8+ Simpson's diversity. The study identified twenty-nine CD8+ CDR3 sequences shared by patients and controls.

TCR beta VDJ and CDR3 were profiled, and genomic DNA was the template. TCRdb independently ran MiXCR on the reads; one entry per CDR3 protein. The sample has some 98,000 distinct CDR3 sequences, roughly two thirds seen once. Patients picked for sequencing had shown CD8+CD57+ cell expansion detected by flow cytometry. Blood came from patients not yet given any therapy. Deletions cut 8 bases from V and 7 bases from J, with 15 bases between. This CDR3 has 13 amino acids. CDR1 and CDR2 from the germline V gene are ENHRY and SYGVKD. About this clonotype itself: What it binds is unknown.

Sequenced material: sorted CD4+, CD8+, or CD8+CD57+ T cells (not recorded which) from PBMCs. The chain recombines TRBV10-3 with TRBJ2-1; possible D gene TRBD2, 6 bases. This sequence originates from a human donor with aplastic anemia. This chain's CDR3 is CAIGLSGLNEQFF. Here the CDR3 DNA reads TGTGCCATCGGTCTTAGCGGCTTGAATGAGCAGTTCTTC.